This is a list of T cell receptor beta chains from one sample in a study of blood T cell repertoires in COVID-19. This table comes from immunoSEQ multiplex PCR, and its TCRdb copy is limited to in-frame clones, with some not included. The data show 200,000 to 250,000 clones, 92% seen once. Sequenced material: peripheral blood. The origin of the receptors is a man between 60 and 75 years old with COVID-19, enrolled during active disease. The CDR3 runs from the conserved cysteine through the conserved F or W. The listing skips clone size in some rows; elsewhere it reads once, few, many or a size class.

cdr3_aa,clone_size,v_call
CATSDPKSSYEQYF,-,TRBV24-1
CASSPDTYGYTF,-,TRBV18
CASSQDPGTAYEQYF,few,TRBV4-1
CASSSRTGGLYF,few,TRBV7-9
CASRKTSGSTDTQYF,few,TRBV27
CASSSTGGRAETQYF,few,TRBV7-7
CSAVLPMFGSGNTIYF,-,TRBV29-1
CASSLKAGGIYNEQFF,-,TRBV18
CASSLAAGGSTDTQYF,-,TRBV7-9
CSVVDAGAEQFF,-,TRBV29-1
CASSFSGAWETQYF,-,TRBV27
CASSRGQGASSEQYF,-,TRBV11-2
CASSEASGSTGELFF,-,TRBV6-1
CASSLGFEGSYEQYF,-,TRBV7-7
CASRPTGGGEKLFF,-,TRBV19
CASSAIAGTYNEQFF,-,TRBV9
CASSLGTSGEQYF,-,TRBV2
CASSTSSTGGIGGYTF,-,TRBV19
CASSHFLGQIGNYNEQFF,-,TRBV4-3
CASRGGAGNEQFF,-,TRBV3-1/TRBV3-2
CARSWGGEGSYGYTF,-,TRBV5-5
CASSSIFQLIESTDTQYF,few,TRBV11-2
CASSFNRGTTDTQYF,-,TRBV6-5
CASSEWAAGANVLTF,-,TRBV2
CASSLGGTVGELFF,-,TRBV19
CASSTRQGDTQYF,-,TRBV6-6
CATKTGGARNTIYF,-,TRBV19